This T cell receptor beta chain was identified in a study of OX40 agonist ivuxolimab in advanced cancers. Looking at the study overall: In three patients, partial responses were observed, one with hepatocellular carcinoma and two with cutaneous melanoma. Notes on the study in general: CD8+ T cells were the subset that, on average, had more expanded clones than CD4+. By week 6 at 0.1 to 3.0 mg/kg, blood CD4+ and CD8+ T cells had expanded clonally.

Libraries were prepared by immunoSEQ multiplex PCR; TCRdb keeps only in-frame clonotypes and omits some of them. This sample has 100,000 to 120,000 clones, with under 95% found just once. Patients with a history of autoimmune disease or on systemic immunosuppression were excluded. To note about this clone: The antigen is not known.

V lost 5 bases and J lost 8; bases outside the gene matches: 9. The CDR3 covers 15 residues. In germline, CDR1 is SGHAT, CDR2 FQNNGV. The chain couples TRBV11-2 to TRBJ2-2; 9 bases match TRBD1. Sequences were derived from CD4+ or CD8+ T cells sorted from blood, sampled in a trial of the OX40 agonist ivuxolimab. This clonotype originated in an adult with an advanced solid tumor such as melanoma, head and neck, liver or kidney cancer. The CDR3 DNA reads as TGTGCCAGCAGCGATTTACAGGGGGCAGGAGGGGAGCTGTTTTTT. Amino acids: CASSDLQGAGGELFF.